The present T cell receptor (beta chain) was sequenced within a study of blood T cells in healthy people across ages (dated by TCRdb to about 2015). Regarding the complete study: In model experiments, roughly one uniquely barcoded TCR beta cDNA molecule per two T cells was captured by template switching. Donors were grouped into four age groups: young (average approximately 16 years), middle-aged (about 38), aged (approximately 58) and long-lived (roughly 80). For two donors (one aged 18 to 29 and one aged 80 or older), the study analyzed two additional independent replicas of 1 million unique cDNA reads from the same blood draw. To avoid experimental bias, donors of different ages were spread randomly across the sequencing lanes. The study measured age-related changes in TCR beta repertoire diversity using deep sequencing normalized with unique cDNA molecular identifiers.

Broader findings and caveats from the paper: Bulk unsorted PBMC profiling prevented conclusive comparison of naive and antigen-experienced compartments. The CMV infection status of donors was not known, potentially confounding age-related changes in expanded clonotypes. A strong correlation was found between observed TCR beta diversity and the percentage of naive T cells measured by flow cytometry. As age increased, observed TCR beta diversity per million T cells dropped in a roughly linear way, and a significant reduction was already evident by age roughly 36. Total diversity estimates from one million sequenced T cells were considered lower bounds and underestimates. Compared with the aged group, the long-lived group had more naive CD4+ T cells, fewer expanded clones and increased TCR diversity, a pattern suggesting age selection.

This clonotype has just a few counts. The antigen it binds to is not known. Per-base quality was not reported, and no clone a single base away is much larger than it. The germline V gene (reference sequence) provides CDR1 LNHNV and CDR2 YYDKDF. The CDR3 goes from the cysteine to the phenylalanine over 15 residues. Only the CDR3 part of the read is kept: 45 bases, read in frame from the first base. Trimming takes 2 bases from V and 2 bases from J, and the germline ends sit 12 bases apart. Libraries were made using 5' RACE. TCRdb names Illumina HiSeq 2500 as the instrument used. The second PCR ran for about 7 to 11 cycles and used a J-beta primer mix along with a sample-barcoded 5' primer. Each TCR beta cDNA molecule received a unique molecular identifier from a template-switch 5' adaptor carrying 12 random nucleotides. At least 2.5 million CDR3-containing paired-end reads were obtained from each sample. First-strand cDNA synthesis was performed from all RNA using the Mint cDNA synthesis kit, with priming by a TRBC-specific oligonucleotide. Following uracil-DNA glycosylase treatment, all cDNA underwent a first 18-cycle PCR with the universal primers M1SS and BC2_uni_R. Under the source paper's analysis protocol: For normalization, 1 million high-quality reads were randomly selected from each sample, with every read carrying a distinct molecular identifier. Reads with shared molecular identifiers were discarded instead of being binned into consensus sequences. CDR3 identification, clonotype clustering and error correction used MiTCR with a Q25 quality threshold and the strictest error-elimination algorithm. A nonparametric unseen species model using Euler transformation provided a lower-bound estimate of total TCR beta diversity. TCRdb took the public reads, trimmed them with fastp at Q25, ran MiXCR for clone calling and kept in-frame beta chains. Each CDR3 protein gets just one entry, which takes the most common genes and DNA from the rows behind it. TCRdb assigned the V and J calls; the authors' analysis was not used. This sample lists 550,000 to 750,000 distinct CDR3 sequences; under 25% were detected once. The leading ten clones occupy about 3.6% of the sample.

Systemically healthy Caucasian individuals from Russia, around 38 in total and aged about 6 to 90 years, were included as donors. Each donor gave ten milliliters of peripheral blood, collected into EDTA-treated Vacutainer tubes. Ficoll-Paque density-gradient centrifugation was used to isolate PBMCs, with at least 7 million per sample. Total RNA was extracted from PBMCs with Trizol reagent, with at least 5 micrograms obtained per sample. Naive CD45RAhigh/CD27high T cell percentages were measured by flow cytometry on a PBMC aliquot from every donor. Sequenced: blood. The clonotype originates from a man in his sixties or seventies in good health. The chain couples TRBV15 to TRBJ2-5, and possibly TRBD1, on 5 matching bases. The DNA is as follows: TGTGCCACCAGCAGACTCCAGACAGAGCAAGAGACCCAGTACTTC. This is translated as CATSRLQTEQETQYF.